Included here is one T cell receptor beta chain sequence, with context. How the authors handled the data: Estimation of nucleated cell counts relied on the amplification of reference gene primers. The table came from immunoSEQ multiplex PCR; TCRdb's copy has only in-frame clones and leaves some out. V, J and clone size are taken as reported in that table, and D and trimming were inferred from the DNA itself. The data show 150,000 or so clones, with roughly 78% seen just once and around 8% held by the top ten. This sample was included in a study of blood T cell repertoires in COVID-19. Study background: The cDNA or gDNA used as material had been derived from T cells, B-cell-depleted T cells, or PBMCs.

V was cut by 3 bases and J by 2 bases, with 10 bases left in between. Germline V lookup: CDR1 KGHSH, CDR2 LQKENI. CDR3 length: 14 residues. Seattle's enrolled individuals joined amid active infection and were then monitored longitudinally. The chain employs TRBV18 and TRBJ1-1; D gene unclear. This TCR derives from a woman in her sixties with COVID-19, enrolled during active disease. Sequences were obtained from peripheral blood. The CDR3 protein is CASSPLVSNTEAFF. CDR3 bases: TGTGCCAGCTCACCTCTAGTAAGCAACACTGAAGCTTTCTTT.